This is a list of T cell receptor beta chains from one sample in a study of tumor-infiltrating lymphocytes in primary liver carcinoma. MiXCR, applied by TCRdb to the multiplex PCR reads, yields one record per CDR3 protein. This table has 75,000 or so distinct CDR3 sequences, roughly two thirds appearing once. The sample taken for sequencing was liver tumor tissue from sampling region 4. Receptors originate from a middle-aged man with primary liver carcinoma and hepatitis B virus infection. Both conserved end residues are part of each CDR3. Fields, in order: D gene, V gene, J gene, clone size, CDR3 DNA, CDR3 protein. A D gene is named only where the DNA matches it firmly. Size is omitted from some rows. Given values are once, few, many or a class for expanded clones.

d_call: .; v_call: TRBV4-1; j_call: TRBJ2-2; clone_size: .; cdr3_nt: TGCGCCAACAGACTAGGGGGCCAGGGTGGGGAGCTGTTGTTT; cdr3_aa: CANRLGGQGGELLF
d_call: .; v_call: TRBV4-1; j_call: TRBJ1-4; clone_size: many; cdr3_nt: TGCGCCAGCAGCAGAATAAGGGGGTCGCGAGAAAAACTGTTTTTT; cdr3_aa: CASSRIRGSREKLFF
d_call: TRBD1; v_call: TRBV11-2; j_call: TRBJ2-1; clone_size: .; cdr3_nt: TGTGCCATCGGCCGAGGGTCCGGGGATAGGGGGCATTTCTTC; cdr3_aa: CAIGRGSGDRGHFF
d_call: .; v_call: TRBV7-3; j_call: TRBJ2-2; clone_size: many; cdr3_nt: TGTGCCAGCAGCTTAAACCCGAACACCGGGGAGCTGTTTTTT; cdr3_aa: CASSLNPNTGELFF
d_call: TRBD2; v_call: TRBV10-3; j_call: TRBJ2-2; clone_size: many; cdr3_nt: TGTGCCATTTCTAGCGGGAAGAGCGGGGAGCTGTTTTTT; cdr3_aa: CAISSGKSGELFF
d_call: .; v_call: TRBV6-5; j_call: TRBJ2-1; clone_size: many; cdr3_nt: TGTGCCAGCAGTTACTCGAAGGGCGGTATCTACAATGAGCAGTTCTTC; cdr3_aa: CASSYSKGGIYNEQFF
d_call: .; v_call: TRBV11-2; j_call: TRBJ2-2; clone_size: .; cdr3_nt: TGTGGGAGCAGCTTAGTCGGGCGGGGCACCGGGGAGCTGTTTTTT; cdr3_aa: CGSSLVGRGTGELFF
d_call: .; v_call: TRBV4-1; j_call: TRBJ2-2; clone_size: many; cdr3_nt: TGCGCCAGCAGCCAAGAAGGAGCCAACCCCGGGGAGCTGTTTTTT; cdr3_aa: CASSQEGANPGELFF
d_call: TRBD2; v_call: TRBV18; j_call: TRBJ2-3; clone_size: .; cdr3_nt: TGTGCCAGCCGCTCGGTAGCGGGAGGACCCCCTAGCACAGATACGCAGTATTTT; cdr3_aa: CASRSVAGGPPSTDTQYF
d_call: .; v_call: TRBV6-5; j_call: TRBJ2-2; clone_size: .; cdr3_nt: TGTGCCAGCACTTCCCGTCCCCCAGGGTTAAACACTGGGGAGCTGTTTTTT; cdr3_aa: CASTSRPPGLNTGELFF
d_call: .; v_call: TRBV11-2; j_call: TRBJ2-7; clone_size: .; cdr3_nt: TGTGCCAACTCATGGCCGGACAATTTACGAGGGCAGTACTTC; cdr3_aa: CANSWPDNLRGQYF
d_call: .; v_call: TRBV28; j_call: TRBJ2-2; clone_size: many; cdr3_nt: TGTGCCAGCAGCCTCACTCGGCGCACCGGGGAGCTGTTTTTT; cdr3_aa: CASSLTRRTGELFF
d_call: TRBD2; v_call: TRBV7-9; j_call: TRBJ2-4; clone_size: .; cdr3_nt: TGTGCCAGCGGCTCCGGGACTAGTGGGAGGGCCGAGGATAGAGACATTCGGTACTTC; cdr3_aa: CASGSGTSGRAEDRDIRYF
d_call: .; v_call: TRBV4-1; j_call: TRBJ1-2; clone_size: .; cdr3_nt: TGCGCCAGCAGCCAAGAAGCCGGAGCAACCTATGACTACACCTTC; cdr3_aa: CASSQEAGATYDYTF
d_call: .; v_call: TRBV5-1; j_call: TRBJ2-1; clone_size: .; cdr3_nt: TGCGCCAGCATGGGGGACCCCGGTGGTCCTGAGCAGTTCTTC; cdr3_aa: CASMGDPGGPEQFF
d_call: .; v_call: TRBV11-2; j_call: TRBJ2-5; clone_size: .; cdr3_nt: TGTACAAGCAGCTTAGGGAATAGCGGCCCGGGGGAGACCCAGTACTTC; cdr3_aa: CTSSLGNSGPGETQYF
d_call: .; v_call: TRBV10-3; j_call: TRBJ2-5; clone_size: .; cdr3_nt: TGTGCCATCAGTGAGCGGGTGGAGATCCTGTACTTC; cdr3_aa: CAISERVEILYF
d_call: .; v_call: TRBV24-1; j_call: TRBJ1-5; clone_size: .; cdr3_nt: TGTGCCACCAGTGATTCCTCCCGGGAGGGCATTCAGCCCCAGCATTTT; cdr3_aa: CATSDSSREGIQPQHF
d_call: .; v_call: TRBV20-1; j_call: TRBJ1-1; clone_size: .; cdr3_nt: TGCAGTGCTAGAAGGGGACTCATTATGAACACTGAAGCTTTCTTT; cdr3_aa: CSARRGLIMNTEAFF
d_call: .; v_call: TRBV6-1; j_call: TRBJ2-7; clone_size: .; cdr3_nt: TGTGCCTGCAGTGCCCCCGGGATCCCCCTCGCCTACGAGCAGTACTTC; cdr3_aa: CACSAPGIPLAYEQYF
d_call: .; v_call: TRBV5-4; j_call: TRBJ2-2; clone_size: .; cdr3_nt: TGTGCCGACAGCCCACACGCCACCTGGGCCGGCGGGGAGCTGTTTTTT; cdr3_aa: CADSPHATWAGGELFF
d_call: .; v_call: TRBV11-2; j_call: TRBJ2-7; clone_size: .; cdr3_nt: TGTGCCAGCGGCCTATCTGTGGGAATATCCTACGGGCAATACTTC; cdr3_aa: CASGLSVGISYGQYF
d_call: .; v_call: TRBV6-1; j_call: TRBJ2-2; clone_size: .; cdr3_nt: TGTGCCGTAAAAGGGCCAGGAGGGAACGCCGGGGTGCTGTTTTTT; cdr3_aa: CAVKGPGGNAGVLFF
d_call: TRBD2; v_call: TRBV11-2; j_call: TRBJ2-2; clone_size: .; cdr3_nt: TGTACCAGCAGTTCACCTAGCGGGAGGACTGGGGAGCTGTTTTTT; cdr3_aa: CTSSSPSGRTGELFF
d_call: .; v_call: TRBV6-5; j_call: TRBJ1-6; clone_size: .; cdr3_nt: TGTGCCGGCATGGTTTGGTATAATTCACCCCTCCACTTT; cdr3_aa: CAGMVWYNSPLHF
d_call: TRBD1; v_call: TRBV5-1; j_call: TRBJ2-1; clone_size: .; cdr3_nt: TGCGCCAGCAGCTTGGATGGGACAGGGGGCGCGAATGAGCAGTTCTTC; cdr3_aa: CASSLDGTGGANEQFF
d_call: TRBD1; v_call: TRBV2; j_call: TRBJ2-3; clone_size: .; cdr3_nt: TGTGCCAGCAGTGGCGGACAGGGCACAGATGCGCAGTATTTT; cdr3_aa: CASSGGQGTDAQYF
d_call: TRBD2; v_call: TRBV12-3/TRBV12-4; j_call: TRBJ2-5; clone_size: .; cdr3_nt: TGTGCCAGCACTCCACCAGCGGGGACCCACTACTTC; cdr3_aa: CASTPPAGTHYF
d_call: TRBD2; v_call: TRBV4-1; j_call: TRBJ2-1; clone_size: .; cdr3_nt: TGTGCCAGCATCTCCTCAGACAGCGGACTAGCGGGAGGGCCGGGTAATGAGCAGTTCTTC; cdr3_aa: CASISSDSGLAGGPGNEQFF
d_call: .; v_call: TRBV6-5; j_call: TRBJ2-3; clone_size: .; cdr3_nt: TGTACCAGCAGACCCGGGGCAGGCAATTACGATACGCAGTATTTT; cdr3_aa: CTSRPGAGNYDTQYF
d_call: .; v_call: TRBV18; j_call: TRBJ2-7; clone_size: few; cdr3_nt: TGTGCCAGCTCACCTTCCCGACTAGAATTGGGCGAGCAGTACTTC; cdr3_aa: CASSPSRLELGEQYF
d_call: .; v_call: TRBV5-4; j_call: TRBJ2-7; clone_size: .; cdr3_nt: TGTGCCAGCAGCTTGTCCGGGACACTAAAAGACTATGAGCAGTACTTC; cdr3_aa: CASSLSGTLKDYEQYF
d_call: .; v_call: TRBV28; j_call: TRBJ1-5; clone_size: many; cdr3_nt: TGTGCCAGCAGTCCCCAAATGGGGAATCAGCCCCAGCATTTT; cdr3_aa: CASSPQMGNQPQHF
d_call: .; v_call: TRBV20-1; j_call: TRBJ2-5; clone_size: .; cdr3_nt: TGCAGTGCTAGACTCGGGGGTTGGGAAGAGACCCAGTACTTC; cdr3_aa: CSARLGGWEETQYF
d_call: TRBD1; v_call: TRBV11-2; j_call: TRBJ2-1; clone_size: once; cdr3_nt: TGTGCCAGCAGCCAGGGGTCCGGGGACAGGAGGCAGTTCTTC; cdr3_aa: CASSQGSGDRRQFF
d_call: .; v_call: TRBV28; j_call: TRBJ1-2; clone_size: .; cdr3_nt: TGTGCCAGCAGTTATATGGGGGGCTATGGCTACACCTTC; cdr3_aa: CASSYMGGYGYTF
d_call: .; v_call: TRBV6-5; j_call: TRBJ2-7; clone_size: many; cdr3_nt: TGTGCCAGCAGTTATCAGGAGGACTCCTACGAGCAGTACTTC; cdr3_aa: CASSYQEDSYEQYF
d_call: .; v_call: TRBV12-3/TRBV12-4; j_call: TRBJ1-1; clone_size: .; cdr3_nt: TGTCCCAGCAGTTCAGCCTGGGGGACATCAATGAACACTGAGGCTTTCTTT; cdr3_aa: CPSSSAWGTSMNTEAFF
d_call: TRBD2; v_call: TRBV29-1; j_call: TRBJ2-3; clone_size: .; cdr3_nt: TGCAGTATTTCGGGAGGGCCTGCGGGAGATACGCAGTATTTT; cdr3_aa: CSISGGPAGDTQYF
d_call: .; v_call: TRBV24-1; j_call: TRBJ2-3; clone_size: .; cdr3_nt: TGTGCCACCAGTGAGGGGACAGATACGCAGTATTTT; cdr3_aa: CATSEGTDTQYF
d_call: TRBD1; v_call: TRBV6-6; j_call: TRBJ2-2; clone_size: .; cdr3_nt: TGTGCCAACAGTTCCCTGGGGCAGGGGGCCGGGGAACTGTTTTTT; cdr3_aa: CANSSLGQGAGELFF